The rows below give T cell receptor beta chains drawn from one sample of a study of blood T cell repertoires in COVID-19. Method: immunoSEQ multiplex PCR; TCRdb's copy keeps in-frame clones and lacks some. The sample records about 230,000 clones, around 82% being singletons. The sequencing input was peripheral blood. Every receptor here comes from a man older than 75 with acute or convalescent COVID-19. Both conserved end residues are part of each CDR3. The D gene is left open where the match is weak. Clone size, where shown, is once, few, many, or a class for clones that have expanded.

V gene,clone size,D gene,J gene,CDR3 protein,CDR3 DNA
TRBV10-2,NA,TRBD1,TRBJ1-6,CASSVGDRNSPLHF,TGCGCCAGCAGTGTTGGGGACAGGAATTCACCCCTCCACTTT
TRBV30,NA,NA,TRBJ1-1,CASHWGGNTEAFF,TGTGCCTCTCATTGGGGGGGGAACACTGAAGCTTTCTTT
TRBV4-1,NA,TRBD1,TRBJ1-1,CASSQDRAGGVNTEAFF,TGCGCCAGCAGCCAAGATCGGGCAGGGGGCGTAAACACTGAAGCTTTCTTT
TRBV20-1,NA,TRBD1,TRBJ2-5,CSASPGQGIETQYF,TGCAGTGCTAGTCCGGGACAGGGTATAGAGACCCAGTACTTC
TRBV2,NA,NA,TRBJ1-2,CASSEVNRGVRYGYTF,TGTGCCAGCAGTGAAGTTAATAGGGGTGTTCGGTATGGCTACACCTTC
TRBV29-1,many,NA,TRBJ2-7,CSVEAGPYEQYF,TGCAGCGTTGAAGCAGGGCCCTACGAGCAGTACTTC
TRBV29-1,NA,NA,TRBJ2-1,CSVEEVAVVYNEQFF,TGCAGCGTTGAAGAAGTAGCGGTTGTATACAATGAGCAGTTCTTC
TRBV4-1,NA,TRBD2,TRBJ2-2,CASSLTSGGVTGELFF,TGCGCCAGCAGCCTTACAAGCGGGGGGGTCACCGGGGAGCTGTTTTTT
TRBV2,NA,NA,TRBJ2-5,CASTRGPETQYF,TGTGCCAGCACCCGGGGTCCAGAGACCCAGTACTTC
TRBV4-1,NA,NA,TRBJ1-1,CVSSHGWGTGSNTEAFF,TGCGTCAGCAGCCACGGTTGGGGCACGGGCAGCAACACTGAAGCTTTCTTT
TRBV30,NA,TRBD2,TRBJ2-7,CAWGRLAGYEQYF,TGTGCCTGGGGGCGGCTAGCGGGATACGAGCAGTACTTC
TRBV6-5,NA,TRBD2,TRBJ2-7,CASSPRGGYEQYF,TGTGCCAGCAGTCCGCGCGGGGGCTACGAGCAGTACTTC
TRBV11-3,NA,NA,TRBJ2-3,CASSLNLAGTDTQYF,TGTGCCAGCAGCCTAAACCTAGCTGGGACAGATACGCAGTATTTT
TRBV5-5,NA,NA,TRBJ1-6,CASSSGAWGSYNSPLHF,TGTGCCAGCAGCTCGGGTGCTTGGGGCTCCTATAATTCACCTCTCCACTTT
TRBV11-2,NA,NA,TRBJ2-2,CASSFNTNTGELFF,TGTGCCAGCAGCTTTAACACGAACACCGGGGAGCTGTTTTTT
TRBV25-1,NA,NA,TRBJ1-4,CASSIDTGLNEKLFF,TGTGCCAGCAGTATAGACACCGGTCTAAACGAAAAACTGTTTTTT
TRBV28,NA,TRBD1,TRBJ1-5,CASSPRTGMRNQPQHF,TGTGCCAGCAGTCCGAGGACAGGGATGCGCAATCAGCCCCAGCATTTT
TRBV19,once,NA,TRBJ1-5,CASSFPGHRSNQPQHF,TGTGCCAGTAGTTTCCCGGGACATCGTAGCAATCAGCCCCAGCATTTT
TRBV28,NA,NA,TRBJ1-2,CASSHPPGDDYGYTF,TGTGCCAGCAGCCACCCCCCAGGGGACGACTATGGCTACACCTTC
TRBV4-2,once,TRBD2,TRBJ2-3,CASSKTSGGTDTQYF,TGTGCCAGCAGCAAGACTAGCGGAGGCACAGATACGCAGTATTTT
TRBV7-9,NA,NA,TRBJ1-1,CASSLALGRAGEAFF,TGTGCCAGCAGCTTAGCTTTGGGGCGCGCCGGTGAAGCTTTCTTT
TRBV3-1/TRBV3-2,NA,NA,TRBJ2-1,CASSHPLANEQFF,TGTGCCAGCAGCCACCCCCTGGCCAATGAGCAGTTCTTC
TRBV7-6,few,NA,TRBJ1-6,CASSPSGDGNSPLHF,TGTGCCAGCAGCCCGTCGGGGGATGGTAATTCACCCCTCCACTTT
TRBV9,few,TRBD1,TRBJ2-3,CASSPRGQGTDTQYF,TGTGCCAGCAGCCCCCGCGGACAGGGGACAGATACGCAGTATTTT
TRBV30,NA,NA,TRBJ1-2,CAWSNLRTASVGYTF,TGTGCCTGGAGTAACCTAAGGACAGCCTCGGTAGGCTACACCTTC
TRBV29-1,many,TRBD1,TRBJ1-2,CSVGQGNYGYTF,TGCAGCGTGGGACAGGGAAACTATGGCTACACCTTC
TRBV7-9,NA,NA,TRBJ1-2,CASSSAAIRANYGYTF,TGTGCCAGCAGCTCAGCCGCAATCAGGGCGAACTATGGCTACACCTTC
TRBV27,NA,TRBD1,TRBJ1-1,CASSLNRDREAFF,TGTGCCAGCAGTTTAAATCGGGACAGAGAAGCTTTCTTT
TRBV3-1/TRBV3-2,few,TRBD2,TRBJ2-2,CASSHRTSGGTGELFF,TGTGCCAGCAGCCACCGGACTAGCGGGGGTACCGGGGAGCTGTTTTTT
TRBV24-1,once,TRBD1,TRBJ2-5,CATRTTGEEETQYF,TGTGCCACCAGGACGACAGGGGAAGAAGAGACCCAGTACTTC
TRBV6-1,NA,NA,TRBJ1-6,CASSERVSSLHF,TGTGCCAGCAGTGAACGGGTTTCTTCCCTCCACTTT
TRBV4-2,NA,TRBD2,TRBJ2-5,CASSQDPLGGGRKETQYF,TGTGCCAGCAGCCAAGACCCCCTTGGCGGGGGGCGGAAAGAGACCCAGTACTTC
TRBV28,NA,NA,TRBJ1-4,CASSRGGGEGGEKLFF,TGTGCCAGCAGTAGGGGAGGGGGGGAAGGAGGTGAAAAACTGTTTTTT
TRBV7-8,NA,TRBD1,TRBJ2-7,CASSSAGTGGHEQYF,TGTGCCAGCAGCTCAGCCGGGACAGGGGGCCACGAGCAGTACTTC
TRBV27,NA,NA,TRBJ1-2,CASSLGALGYGYTF,TGTGCCAGCAGTTTGGGGGCGCTGGGCTATGGCTACACCTTC
TRBV7-2,few,NA,TRBJ2-5,CASSFAQETQYF,TGTGCCAGCAGCTTTGCACAGGAGACCCAGTACTTC
TRBV7-6,NA,TRBD1,TRBJ1-6,CASSLGPPRQGDSSPLHF,TGTGCCAGCAGCTTAGGACCCCCAAGACAGGGTGATAGTTCACCCCTCCACTTT
TRBV29-1,NA,TRBD2,TRBJ2-5,CSVLTSPRAQYF,TGCAGCGTACTGACTAGCCCCCGCGCCCAGTACTTC
TRBV18,NA,TRBD1,TRBJ2-3,CASSPGRGLRDTQYF,TGTGCCAGCTCACCTGGCAGGGGGCTGAGAGATACGCAGTATTTT
TRBV18,NA,NA,TRBJ2-7,CASSPAGYEQYF,TGTGCCAGCTCACCCGCGGGCTACGAGCAGTACTTC
TRBV11-2,NA,TRBD1,TRBJ1-1,CASSLAGTDTEAFF,TGTGCCAGCAGCTTAGCCGGGACAGACACTGAAGCTTTCTTT
TRBV28,NA,TRBD2,TRBJ2-1,CASSPRDHTTSGRAGEQFF,TGTGCCAGCAGCCCCCGGGACCATACGACTAGCGGGAGGGCCGGTGAGCAGTTCTTC
TRBV28,few,TRBD1,TRBJ1-2,CASSLLSLGQVGGYTF,TGTGCCAGCAGTTTATTAAGTCTGGGACAGGTGGGTGGCTACACCTTC
TRBV3-1/TRBV3-2,NA,TRBD1,TRBJ1-4,CASSSRGQGDFEKLFF,TGTGCCAGCAGCTCCAGAGGACAGGGGGACTTTGAAAAACTGTTTTTT
TRBV7-6,NA,TRBD2,TRBJ2-3,CASSSLSGSTDTQYF,TGTGCCAGCAGCTCCCTTAGCGGGAGCACAGATACGCAGTATTTT
TRBV2,NA,NA,TRBJ1-4,CASSAQTATNEKLFF,TGTGCCAGCAGTGCCCAGACTGCAACTAATGAAAAACTGTTTTTT